This TCR beta chain was identified during a study of OX40 agonist ivuxolimab in advanced cancers. Whole-study context: Each dose-escalation patient presented with hepatocellular carcinoma, melanoma, renal cell or head and neck cancer. General study points: Compared with others, partial responders at 0.1-3.0 mg/kg displayed clonal expansion among the lowest. With doses of 0.1 to 3.0 mg/kg, CD4+ and CD8+ blood T cells had undergone clonal expansion by week 6.

Peripheral blood came from all dose cohorts at three timepoints. CDR3 length: 16 amino acids. Germline V CDR1 and CDR2: MDHEN, SYDVKM. After removal of 7 bases from V and 1 base from J, the junction contained 10 bases not matched to a gene. This clone was found a few times. Its target is not known. Generated by immunoSEQ multiplex PCR, the TCRdb table keeps only in-frame clones and is missing some. The sample contains 83,000 or so clones, approximately 86% of which appear only once. This TCR came from an adult with an advanced solid tumor such as melanoma, head and neck, liver or kidney cancer. The rearrangement uses TRBV28 and TRBJ1-5; TRBD1 aligns across 7 bases. The sequencing used CD4+ or CD8+ T cells sorted from blood, collected in a trial of the OX40 agonist ivuxolimab. The CDR3 DNA follows: TGTGCCAGCACCAAGACAGGGACGGGGAGCAATCAGCCCCAGCATTTT. It specifies CASTKTGTGSNQPQHF.